A selection of T cell receptor beta chains follows, all from one sample in a study of metastatic and nonmetastatic thyroid tumors. TCRdb re-analyzed the PCR reads using MiXCR. This sample has approximately 21,000 clones, with 20% to 25% found just once. Sample: blood. These receptors were obtained from a male donor with papillary thyroid cancer or a benign thyroid nodule (not recorded which). Some clones in this sample may be carry-over from other donors' samples. Each CDR3 is given with its conserved first and last residue. Fields, in order: D gene, J gene, V gene, clone size, CDR3 protein, CDR3 DNA. D genes are given only for firm matches. Size values are once, few and many counts, or a class for expanded clones, and some rows have none.

>-|TRBJ2-2|TRBV19|few
CASSDWGNTGELFF
TGTGCCAGTAGTGATTGGGGAAACACCGGGGAGCTGTTTTTT
>TRBD1|TRBJ1-3|TRBV6-1|-
CASTLRTGEATIYF
TGTGCCAGCACCCTCAGGACAGGGGAGGCCACCATATATTTT
>-|TRBJ2-2|TRBV27|-
CASWSTGELFF
TGTGCCAGCTGGAGCACCGGGGAGCTGTTTTTT
>-|TRBJ2-7|TRBV6-2/TRBV6-3|few
CASSYLTSTPYEQYF
TGTGCCAGCAGTTACTTGACCTCGACCCCCTACGAGCAGTACTTC
>TRBD2|TRBJ2-3|TRBV18|-
CASSAGGEDTQYF
TGTGCCAGCTCAGCGGGGGGTGAAGATACGCAGTATTTT
>TRBD1|TRBJ1-2|TRBV28|many
CASTTGTGGDYGYTF
TGTGCCAGCACGACGGGGACAGGGGGAGACTATGGCTACACCTTC
>TRBD1|TRBJ1-1|TRBV4-1|-
CASSQIQGAGTEAFF
TGCGCCAGCAGCCAAATACAGGGGGCCGGCACTGAAGCTTTCTTT
>TRBD2|TRBJ2-7|TRBV9|many
CASSVESGSVYEQYF
TGTGCCAGCAGCGTGGAAAGCGGGAGCGTTTACGAGCAGTACTTC
>-|TRBJ2-7|TRBV7-3|many
CASSLGAEASYEQYF
TGTGCCAGCAGCTTAGGGGCGGAAGCCTCCTACGAGCAGTACTTC
>-|TRBJ1-2|TRBV7-9|many
CASTKSEGYGYTF
TGTGCCAGCACCAAATCGGAGGGATATGGCTACACCTTC
>TRBD1|TRBJ1-2|TRBV29-1|many
CSVERTGEGGYGYTF
TGCAGCGTTGAGCGGACAGGGGAAGGCGGCTATGGCTACACCTTC
>-|TRBJ2-1|TRBV2|many
CASRRDPFDNEQFF
TGTGCCAGCAGGCGGGATCCATTCGACAATGAGCAGTTCTTC
>-|TRBJ1-5|TRBV27|-
CASSLQSVGQPQAF
TGTGCCAGCAGTTTACAGTCAGTCGGACAGCCCCAGGCTTTT
>-|TRBJ2-3|TRBV18|many
CASSPGLAPDTQYF
TGTGCCAGCTCACCCGGGCTAGCGCCAGATACGCAGTATTTT
>TRBD1|TRBJ2-2|TRBV7-3|once
CASSTTGGANTGELFF
TGTGCCAGCAGCACCACAGGGGGCGCGAACACCGGGGAGCTGTTTTTT
>-|TRBJ2-5|TRBV12-3/TRBV12-4|few
CASSLADYLSGTQYF
TGTGCCAGCAGTTTAGCGGACTACTTGTCGGGGACCCAGTACTTC
>TRBD1|TRBJ1-4|TRBV29-1|many
CSVASNRGANEKLFF
TGCAGCGTCGCTAGCAACAGGGGTGCTAATGAAAAACTGTTTTTT
>TRBD2|TRBJ2-2|TRBV6-1|few
CASSALAGTDGELFF
TGTGCCAGCAGTGCACTAGCGGGAACCGACGGGGAGCTGTTTTTT
>-|TRBJ2-2|TRBV28|few
CASSLRFRGVAGELFF
TGTGCCAGCAGTTTACGGTTCCGTGGAGTAGCCGGGGAGCTGTTTTTT
>-|TRBJ1-4|TRBV29-1|many
CSGGRGEKLFF
TGCAGCGGGGGACGGGGTGAAAAACTGTTTTTT
>-|TRBJ1-2|TRBV6-1|many
CASRLAGYTF
TGTGCCAGCCGGTTGGCTGGCTACACCTTC
>-|TRBJ1-3|TRBV28|many
CASRTNGAGGGNTIYF
TGTGCCAGTCGCACTAATGGGGCAGGCGGTGGAAACACCATATATTTT
>-|TRBJ1-4|TRBV9|many
CASSSGQLLNEKLFF
TGTGCCAGCAGCAGCGGACAGCTCCTTAATGAAAAACTGTTTTTT
>-|TRBJ2-2|TRBV12-3/TRBV12-4|many
CATCLAREGTGELFF
TGTGCCACCTGTCTTGCAAGGGAAGGCACCGGGGAGCTGTTTTTT
>-|TRBJ1-1|TRBV28|many
CASTTWDTEAFF
TGTGCCAGCACCACCTGGGACACTGAAGCTTTCTTT
>-|TRBJ1-1|TRBV19|many
CASSPDPQRENTEAFF
TGTGCCAGTAGCCCGGACCCACAAAGGGAAAACACTGAAGCTTTCTTT
>-|TRBJ2-3|TRBV6-1|few
CASSLQSTDTQYF
TGTGCCAGCAGTTTACAGAGCACAGATACGCAGTATTTT
>-|TRBJ1-1|TRBV28|many
CASSFNAPYEAFF
TGTGCCAGCAGTTTTAATGCTCCCTATGAAGCTTTCTTT
>-|TRBJ2-5|TRBV6-2/TRBV6-3|few
CASGKTIWETQYF
TGTGCCAGCGGAAAGACTATCTGGGAGACCCAGTACTTC
>TRBD2|TRBJ2-3|TRBV20-1|many
CSARGSGTSGSDTQYF
TGCAGTGCTAGAGGGAGTGGGACTAGTGGTTCAGATACGCAGTATTTT
>TRBD2|TRBJ2-1|TRBV12-3/TRBV12-4|-
CASSGTSRIAEQFF
TGTGCCAGCAGTGGGACTAGCCGAATCGCTGAGCAGTTCTTC
>-|TRBJ1-1|TRBV5-1|many
CASSLTGPMNTEAFF
TGCGCCAGCAGCCTGACAGGACCTATGAACACTGAAGCTTTCTTT
>-|TRBJ1-2|TRBV5-1|many
CASSLEAYGYTF
TGCGCCAGCAGCTTGGAGGCCTATGGCTACACCTTC
>TRBD2|TRBJ2-7|TRBV11-2|many
CASSLVIGGSNEQYF
TGTGCCAGCAGCTTAGTCATCGGGGGGTCCAACGAGCAGTACTTC
>TRBD1|TRBJ2-1|TRBV6-5|few
CASSYRTGELRNEQFF
TGTGCCAGCAGTTACCGGACAGGGGAATTGAGGAATGAGCAGTTCTTC
>TRBD1|TRBJ2-1|TRBV10-2|many
CASSGTGDYNEQFF
TGCGCCAGCTCCGGGACAGGGGACTACAATGAGCAGTTCTTC
>TRBD1|TRBJ2-3|TRBV27|-
CASSSWTGTSTDTQYF
TGTGCCAGCAGTTCGTGGACAGGGACCAGCACAGATACGCAGTATTTT
>-|TRBJ1-4|TRBV12-3/TRBV12-4|many
CASSPPPGRGVEKLFF
TGTGCCAGCAGCCCCCCTCCGGGAAGGGGGGTTGAAAAACTGTTTTTT